This TCR beta chain stems from a study of T cell repertoires in cytomegalovirus infection (dated by TCRdb to the late 2010s). Broadly, across the study: Recently identified HLA-C-restricted CMV epitopes, whose presentation resists viral immunomodulation, were targeted by peptide stimulations together with well-studied HLA-B-restricted epitopes. Donor HLA type was relevant to the analysis, as public TCR beta signatures indicated carriage of CMV infection together with the matching HLA type. What the research found in general, with its limitations: The ex vivo response was dominated by HLA-C-restricted CMV-specific TCR beta clonotypes, which also provided the single most frequent clonotype in two of eight donors. Cumulative frequency of public TCR beta family members discriminated carriers of CMV infection plus the relevant HLA type in this cohort and an independent approximately 340-donor cohort.

Sequencing was carried out with an Illumina HiSeq 1500. TCRdb handled the public reads itself, with Q25 trimming in fastp and clone calling in MiXCR, and kept productive beta chains. Each entry merges the rows of one CDR3 protein and shows their most common DNA and genes. This sample gives about 480,000 distinct CDR3 sequences in total; 30% to 40% of them show up just once. The top ten constitute roughly 16% of the sample. A word on this clonotype: Its antigen is still unknown. Base qualities were left out, and no much larger clone turns up one base away.

Reading from cysteine to phenylalanine, the CDR3 counts 15 amino acids. The only DNA kept is the CDR3, 45 bases in frame from the first base. The CDR1 and CDR2 encoded by the germline V gene (reference sequence) are SEHNR and FQNEAQ. V is reduced by 1 base and J by 0 bases, leaving a spacing of 7 bases between them. Interpreted using the paper, the treatment or condition label stands for: in vitro stimulation with specific CMV peptide epitopes to enrich CMV-specific T cells. The source material was cultured PBMCs, sampled from culture after CMV antigen stimulation. The sequence was obtained from a human donor in good health (CMV status not recorded). Some clones in this sample may be carry-over from other donors' samples. The V gene is TRBV7-9 and the J gene is TRBJ1-3; confidence is insufficient to name the D gene. The CDR3 in this case is CASSLEASSGNTIYF. Here is the DNA: TGTGCCAGCAGCTTAGAGGCTTCCTCTGGAAACACCATATATTTT. Here the CDR3 is joined to the reference TRBV7-9 and TRBJ1-3 genes, and the full variable domain is: DTGVSQNPRHKITKRGQNVTFRCDPISEHNRLYWYRQTLGQGPEFLTYFQNEAQLEKSRLLSDRFSAERPKGSFSTLEIQRTEQGDSAMYLCASSLEASSGNTIYFGEGSWLTVV.